Below, one T cell receptor beta chain is given with its context. The data were taken from a study of blood T cell repertoires in COVID-19. Looking at the study overall: T cells, B-cell-depleted T cells, or PBMCs supplied cDNA or gDNA.

Living in about two dozen US areas, the participants were between about 18 and 100 years of age. Cohort 3 recovery required two negative PCRs, clearance, or symptom resolution. CDR3 length: 14 residues. Germline CDR1 reads MDHEN; CDR2 reads SYDVKM. V lost 8 bases to trimming and J lost 0 bases; unmatched junction nucleotides: 0. Authors' methods: From reference gene primer amplification, estimates of nucleated cell counts were derived. Clones were sequenced by immunoSEQ multiplex PCR, and TCRdb holds only the in-frame ones, with some missing. V and J calls and clone size are those listed in that table; D and trimming were worked out from the DNA. The table has around 330,000 clones, roughly 89% seen once.

The V call is TRBV28, the J call TRBJ1-4, with TRBD1 matching over 10 bases. The TCR comes from a woman in her late teens or twenties who had recovered from COVID-19. Sequenced material: PBMCs or T cells enriched from blood (not recorded which). In DNA form, the CDR3 reads TGTGCCAGCGGGACAGGGGCAACTAATGAAAAACTGTTTTTT. Translating gives CASGTGATNEKLFF.